A selection of T cell receptor beta chains follows, all from one sample in a study of graft-versus-host responses after intestinal transplantation. Profiling relied on immunoSEQ multiplex PCR, and the TCRdb table lists in-frame clones only, not all of them. The sample gives some 69,000 clones, roughly 90% of which show up once; 6.5% to 7% is in the top ten. Material: bone marrow, obtained almost 750 days after intestinal transplantation. The receptor source for this set is a human patient who received an intestinal transplant, so some T cells may come from the graft donor. Each CDR3 is given with its conserved first and last residue. The D gene is left open where the match is weak. Part of the rows lack a size; the others show once, few, many or a class for expanded clones.

TRBJ2-7 | TRBV11-2 | - | once | CASSPAPGTNSYEQYF | TGTGCCAGCAGCCCCGCGCCAGGGACAAACTCCTACGAGCAGTACTTC
TRBJ2-1 | TRBV11-3 | TRBD2 | - | CASSSSGYNEQFF | TGTGCCAGCAGCTCTAGCGGCTACAATGAGCAGTTCTTC
TRBJ1-1 | TRBV7-2 | - | - | CASSLNPGRGGTEAFF | TGTGCCAGCAGCCTGAACCCGGGACGCGGGGGGACTGAAGCTTTCTTT
TRBJ2-5 | TRBV5-6 | - | - | CASSLALSGPDQETQYF | TGTGCCAGCAGCTTGGCCTTGTCCGGGCCCGACCAAGAGACCCAGTACTTC
TRBJ2-3 | TRBV30 | TRBD2 | - | CAWSFTSGLRYF | TGTGCCTGGAGTTTTACTAGCGGGTTACGGTATTTT
TRBJ2-7 | TRBV19 | - | few | CASTPCPKAYEQYF | TGTGCCAGTACCCCGTGTCCCAAGGCCTACGAGCAGTACTTC
TRBJ2-7 | TRBV19 | TRBD1 | - | CASSPRDRTYEQYF | TGTGCCAGTAGTCCCCGGGACAGGACCTACGAGCAGTACTTC
TRBJ2-7 | TRBV5-6 | TRBD1 | - | CASSLPGQGYEQYF | TGTGCCAGCAGCTTACCGGGACAGGGGTACGAGCAGTACTTC
TRBJ1-1 | TRBV6-5 | - | few | CAAGLQNTEAFF | TGTGCCGCAGGCCTACAAAACACTGAAGCTTTCTTT
TRBJ2-1 | TRBV7-6 | TRBD1 | - | CASSLAKTGDEQFF | TGTGCCAGCAGCTTAGCAAAAACAGGGGATGAGCAGTTCTTC
TRBJ1-1 | TRBV29-1 | - | - | CSVGGGRDKEPEAFF | TGCAGCGTTGGGGGGGGGCGCGATAAAGAACCTGAAGCTTTCTTT
TRBJ1-1 | TRBV4-1 | - | - | CASSQGPGQLNTEAFF | TGCGCCAGCAGCCAAGGCCCCGGACAGCTGAACACTGAAGCTTTCTTT
TRBJ1-5 | TRBV27 | - | - | CASSPDGDEYSNQPQHF | TGTGCCAGCAGCCCCGACGGCGACGAATATAGCAATCAGCCCCAGCATTTT
TRBJ1-4 | TRBV5-6 | - | - | CASSLTVRANEKLFF | TGTGCCAGCAGCTTGACGGTGAGAGCTAATGAAAAACTGTTTTTT
TRBJ2-3 | TRBV4-1 | - | - | CASSQVGKGRPPDTQYF | TGCGCCAGCAGCCAAGTAGGGAAGGGCCGTCCCCCAGATACGCAGTATTTT
TRBJ2-7 | TRBV4-2 | TRBD1 | - | CASSPSDRGSNEQYF | TGTGCCAGCAGCCCCTCAGACAGGGGGTCCAACGAGCAGTACTTC
TRBJ2-1 | TRBV7-3 | TRBD1 | - | CASSQGQRYEQFF | TGTGCCAGCAGCCAGGGACAGAGGTATGAGCAGTTCTTC
TRBJ2-1 | TRBV27 | - | - | CASMAEANEQFF | TGTGCCAGCATGGCAGAGGCGAATGAGCAGTTCTTC
TRBJ2-2 | TRBV13 | - | - | CASSFRTANTGELFF | TGTGCCAGCAGCTTCCGGACTGCGAACACCGGGGAGCTGTTTTTT
TRBJ2-1 | TRBV5-1 | TRBD2 | - | CASSLAGTRYNEQFF | TGCGCCAGCAGCTTGGCCGGGACTAGGTACAATGAGCAGTTCTTC
TRBJ2-3 | TRBV6-4 | - | few | CASSAMRGSTDTQYF | TGTGCCAGCAGTGCTATGCGGGGCAGCACAGATACGCAGTATTTT
TRBJ2-7 | TRBV25-1 | TRBD2 | - | CASSPSSGAYVYEQYF | TGTGCCAGCAGTCCTTCTAGCGGGGCTTACGTTTACGAGCAGTACTTC
TRBJ1-2 | TRBV29-1 | - | - | CSVEGRVKVGYTF | TGCAGCGTTGAAGGGCGGGTGAAGGTTGGCTACACCTTC
TRBJ1-5 | TRBV14 | - | - | CASSQAAVRYPPGGAEKNQPQHF | TGTGCCAGCAGCCAAGCCGCCGTTCGGTACCCGCCGGGAGGCGCCGAGAAAAATCAGCCCCAGCATTTT
TRBJ1-1 | TRBV7-9 | - | - | CASRQRAVTEAFF | TGTGCCAGCAGACAGAGGGCCGTCACTGAAGCTTTCTTT
TRBJ2-3 | TRBV7-9 | - | - | CASSSNTDTQYF | TGTGCCAGCAGCTCAAACACAGATACGCAGTATTTT
TRBJ1-6 | TRBV19 | TRBD1 | - | CASSPGQGRSYNSPLHF | TGTGCCAGTAGTCCCGGACAGGGTCGGTCCTATAATTCACCCCTCCACTTT
TRBJ2-7 | TRBV6-5 | - | - | CASSRTTGTYEQYF | TGTGCCAGCAGCCGCACGACAGGTACCTACGAGCAGTACTTC
TRBJ2-6 | TRBV7-6 | TRBD1 | - | CASSFSYTGAGANVLTF | TGTGCCAGCAGCTTCTCCTACACAGGGGCGGGGGCCAACGTCCTGACTTTC
TRBJ1-2 | TRBV11-2 | - | once | CASSRDRTDYGYTF | TGTGCCAGCAGCAGAGACCGGACGGACTATGGCTACACCTTC